The present TCR beta chain was sequenced within a study of CD8+CD57+ T cells in acquired aplastic anemia. General observations from the study: Significant differences in CD8+ Simpson's diversity were not observed between patients and controls.

To note about this clonotype: Its antigen is not known. Its ends do not fully match the called genes, so a read error is possible.

Genomic DNA constituted the template upon which TCR beta VDJ and CDR3 profiling was performed. TCRdb itself ran the reads through MiXCR, one entry per CDR3 protein. The table lists 65,000 or so distinct CDR3 sequences, 45% to 70% of them singletons, with 2% to 3% in the top ten. The sample comprised sorted CD4+, CD8+, or CD8+CD57+ T cells (not recorded which) from PBMCs. The clonotype originates from a human donor in good health, serving as a control.

DNA for the CDR3: TGTGCCGTCAGCGGGACAGGGGTTACTGGAAACACCATATATTTT. This gives the protein CAVSGTGVTGNTIYF. The rearrangement links TRBV10-3 to TRBJ1-3; 10 nucleotides agree with TRBD1. Looked up from germline, CDR1 is ENHRY and CDR2 is SYGVKD. This CDR3 contains 15 residues.